A single sample is the source of the 3 T cell receptor beta chains below, sequenced in a study of T cells in women clearing cervical HPV infection. Some clones are missing from TCRdb's copy, which holds only in-frame ones; the method was immunoSEQ multiplex PCR. The sample table includes about 40,000 clones. Sequenced sample: blood buffy coat. The receptors here all came from a woman aged 18 to 75 with a cervical HPV16 infection that either progressed to CIN3+ or cleared (not recorded which).

Of note for this clone: The read is 3 residues too short to cover the CDR3 end, so that end is filled in from the germline J gene. V usage is TRBV5-1 and J usage is TRBJ1-1; 7 bases are a match to TRBD1. In germline, CDR1 is SGHRS, CDR2 YFSETQ. This CDR3 contains 15 residues. V dropped 0 bases and J dropped 1; count of bases not matched to a gene: 3. The part of the CDR3 DNA that was read is TGCGCCAGCAGCTTGGGGACAGGATCGAACACTGAA. As protein: CASSLGTGSNTE. The whole CDR3 sequence reads CASSLGTGSNTEAFF.

On this clone itself: From the germline J gene comes the end of the CDR3, since the read stops 3 residues before it. The V gene is TRBV11-2, the J gene TRBJ1-1; D not certain. The CDR3 has 14 residues. Germline V CDR1 and CDR2: SGHAT, FQNNGV. V was pared by 1 base and J by 4 bases, with 10 bases between. CDR3 DNA (partial): TGTGCCAGCAGCTTAGCAGGAACCTCCACTGAA. This gives the protein CASSLAGTSTE. The whole CDR3 sequence is CASSLAGTSTEAFF.

Comments on this clone: The CDR3 is cut off 3 residues early in the read; its end comes from the germline J gene. The chain has TRBV7-7 and TRBJ2-1, with D possibly being TRBD1 (5 bases). The CDR3 sequence is 13 residues long. Germline V CDR1 and CDR2: SSHAT, FNYEAQ (reference sequence). Trimming removed 3 bases at V and 8 bases at J, with 11 bases between. CDR3 DNA, as far as it was read: TGTGCCAGCAGCTTGGGCAGGGTGGATGAG. This encodes CASSLGRVDE. The CDR3 in full is CASSLGRVDEQFF.